This T cell receptor beta chain was profiled in a study of blood T cell repertoires in COVID-19. Study context: From the United States, Italy and Spain came samples of acute and convalescent COVID-19. The analysed material was cDNA or gDNA that came from T cells, B-cell-depleted T cells, or PBMCs.

Authors' analysis steps: Using reference gene primer amplification, nucleated cell counts were estimated. This table comes from immunoSEQ multiplex PCR, and its TCRdb copy is limited to in-frame clones, with some not included. V and J calls and clone size are copied from that table; D and trimming were computed from the DNA. The sample includes some 200,000 clones, approximately 84% of them seen just once. This clone has a single count. Source material: peripheral blood. The sequence was obtained from a woman aged 25 to 39 who had recovered from COVID-19.

The CDR3 DNA reads TGTGCCTGGAGGACTAGCGGGCTTTACGAGCAGTACTTC. Encoded protein: CAWRTSGLYEQYF. The V and J genes are TRBV30 and TRBJ2-7; 10 bases agree with TRBD2. J gave up 4 bases and V 3 bases, and 3 bases lay outside the gene matches. CDR3 length equals 13 residues. Germline loops: CDR1 GTSNPN, CDR2 SVGIG (reference sequence).